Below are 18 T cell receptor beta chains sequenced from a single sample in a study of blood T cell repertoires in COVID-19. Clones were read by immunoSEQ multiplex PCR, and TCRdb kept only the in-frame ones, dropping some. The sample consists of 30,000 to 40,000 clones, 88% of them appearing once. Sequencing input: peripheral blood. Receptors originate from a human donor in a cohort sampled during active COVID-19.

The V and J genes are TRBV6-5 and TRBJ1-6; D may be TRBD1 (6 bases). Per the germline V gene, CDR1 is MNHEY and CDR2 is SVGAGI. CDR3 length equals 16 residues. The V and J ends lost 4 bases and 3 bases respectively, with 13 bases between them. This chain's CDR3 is CASSSGRDNYNSPLHF. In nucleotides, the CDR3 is TGTGCCAGCAGTTCCGGCCGGGACAACTATAATTCACCCCTCCACTTT.

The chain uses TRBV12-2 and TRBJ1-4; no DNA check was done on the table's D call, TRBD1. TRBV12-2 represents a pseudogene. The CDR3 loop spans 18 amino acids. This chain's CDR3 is CASRLAGGDREPNEKLFF. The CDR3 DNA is TGTGCAAGTCGCTTAGCGGGAGGGGACAGGGAACCTAATGAAAAACTGTTTTTT.

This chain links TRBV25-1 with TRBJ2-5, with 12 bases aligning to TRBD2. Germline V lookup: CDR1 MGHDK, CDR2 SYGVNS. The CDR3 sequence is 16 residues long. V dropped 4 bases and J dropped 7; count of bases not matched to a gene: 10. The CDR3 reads CASSVGLAGPGGTQYF. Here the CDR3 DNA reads TGTGCCAGCAGTGTCGGACTAGCGGGGCCCGGGGGGACCCAGTACTTC.

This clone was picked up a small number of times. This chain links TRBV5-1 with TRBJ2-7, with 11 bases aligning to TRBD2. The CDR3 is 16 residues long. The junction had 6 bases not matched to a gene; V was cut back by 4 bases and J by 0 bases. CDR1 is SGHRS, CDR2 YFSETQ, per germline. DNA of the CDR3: TGCGCCAGCAGCGAAACCGGGACTAGCGGCTCCTACGAGCAGTACTTC. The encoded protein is CASSETGTSGSYEQYF.

CDR3 residues: CASSPGGHRDTQYF. Here the CDR3 DNA reads TGTGCCAGCAGCCCCGGGGGTCACAGGGATACGCAGTATTTT. This chain connects TRBV5-8 to TRBJ2-3; tentatively, D is TRBD2 (6 bases). Per the germline V gene, CDR1 is SGHTS and CDR2 is YDEGEE. The CDR3 consists of 14 residues. The V and J ends lost 4 bases and 6 bases respectively, with 15 bases between them.

The CDR3 here is CASSQGSSSGANVLTF. Written as DNA, the CDR3 is TGCGCCAGCAGCCAAGGATCCAGCTCTGGGGCCAACGTCCTGACTTTC. This rearrangement joins TRBV4-3 to TRBJ2-6; D is unclear. CDR1 and CDR2 from the germline V gene are LGHNA and YSLEER. The CDR3 covers 16 residues. The germline V and J ends were trimmed by 1 base and 0 bases, with 7 bases remaining between them.

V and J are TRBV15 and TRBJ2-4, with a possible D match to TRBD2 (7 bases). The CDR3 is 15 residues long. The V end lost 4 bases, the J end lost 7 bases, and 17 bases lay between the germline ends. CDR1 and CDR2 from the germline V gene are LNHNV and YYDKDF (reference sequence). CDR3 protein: CATSKGGVATNIQYF. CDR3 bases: TGTGCCACCAGCAAAGGGGGGGTGGCGACGAACATTCAGTACTTC.

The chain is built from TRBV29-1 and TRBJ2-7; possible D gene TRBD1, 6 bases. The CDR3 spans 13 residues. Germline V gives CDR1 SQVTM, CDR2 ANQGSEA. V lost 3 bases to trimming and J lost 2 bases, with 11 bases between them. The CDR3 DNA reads TGCAGCGTTGACACAGGGTACCCCTACGAGCAGTACTTC. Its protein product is CSVDTGYPYEQYF.

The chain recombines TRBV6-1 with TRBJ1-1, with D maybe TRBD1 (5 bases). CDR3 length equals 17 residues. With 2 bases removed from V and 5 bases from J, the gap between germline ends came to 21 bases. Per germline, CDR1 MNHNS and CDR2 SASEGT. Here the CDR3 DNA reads TGTGCCAGCAGTGAACTGTGGCAGGGAGGAGTTCGGACTGAAGCTTTCTTT. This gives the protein CASSELWQGGVRTEAFF.

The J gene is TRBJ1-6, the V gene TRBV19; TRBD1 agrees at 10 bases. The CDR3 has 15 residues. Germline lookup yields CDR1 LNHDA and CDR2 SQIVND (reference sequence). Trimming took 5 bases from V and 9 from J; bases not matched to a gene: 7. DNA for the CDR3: TGTGCCAGTAGTCCCCGACAGGGGGCAGCTTCACCCCTCCACTTT. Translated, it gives CASSPRQGAASPLHF.

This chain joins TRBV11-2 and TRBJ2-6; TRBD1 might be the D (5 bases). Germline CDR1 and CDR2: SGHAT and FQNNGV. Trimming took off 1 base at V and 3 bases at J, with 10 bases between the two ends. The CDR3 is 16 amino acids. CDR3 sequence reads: CASSLVTGGGANVLTF. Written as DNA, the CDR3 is TGTGCCAGCAGCTTAGTAACAGGCGGTGGGGCCAACGTCCTGACTTTC.

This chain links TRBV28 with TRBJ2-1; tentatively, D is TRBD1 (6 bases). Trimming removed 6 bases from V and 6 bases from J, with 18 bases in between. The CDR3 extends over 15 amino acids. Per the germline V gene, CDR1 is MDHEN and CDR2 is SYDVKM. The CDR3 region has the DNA TGTGCCAGCAGCTCGCCTGGGACAACCACCAATGAGCAGTTCTTC. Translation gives CASSSPGTTTNEQFF.

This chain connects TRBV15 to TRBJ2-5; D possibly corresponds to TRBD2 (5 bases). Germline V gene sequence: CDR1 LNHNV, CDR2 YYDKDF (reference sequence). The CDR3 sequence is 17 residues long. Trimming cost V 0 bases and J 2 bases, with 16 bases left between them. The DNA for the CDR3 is TGTGCCACCAGCAGAGATTTTAGTGTGCCGGGACAAGAGACCCAGTACTTC. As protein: CATSRDFSVPGQETQYF.

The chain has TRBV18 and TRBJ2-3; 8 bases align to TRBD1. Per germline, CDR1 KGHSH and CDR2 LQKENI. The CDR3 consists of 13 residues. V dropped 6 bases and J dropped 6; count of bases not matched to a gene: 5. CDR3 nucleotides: TGTGCCAGCTCCCGGGACAGGACGGATACGCAGTATTTT. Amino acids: CASSRDRTDTQYF. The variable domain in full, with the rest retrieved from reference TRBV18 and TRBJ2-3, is NAGVMQNPRHLVRRRGQEARLRCSPMKGHSHVYWYRQLPEEGLKFMVYLQKENIIDESGMPKERFSAEFPKEGPSILRIQQVVRGDSAAYFCASSRDRTDTQYFGPGTRLTVL.

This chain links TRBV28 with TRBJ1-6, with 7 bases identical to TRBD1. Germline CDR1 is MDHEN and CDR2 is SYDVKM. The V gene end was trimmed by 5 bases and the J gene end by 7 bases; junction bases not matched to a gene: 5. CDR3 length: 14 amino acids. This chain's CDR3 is CASSPHRGNSPLHF. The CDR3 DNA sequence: TGTGCCAGCAGTCCTCACAGGGGCAATTCACCCCTCCACTTT.

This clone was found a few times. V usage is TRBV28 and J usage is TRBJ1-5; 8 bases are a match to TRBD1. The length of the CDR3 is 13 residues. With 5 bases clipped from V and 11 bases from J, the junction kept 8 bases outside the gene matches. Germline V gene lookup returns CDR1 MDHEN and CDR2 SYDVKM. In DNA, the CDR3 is TGTGCCAGCAGTCGACAGGGGCTTCGGGCCCAGCATTTT. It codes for CASSRQGLRAQHF.

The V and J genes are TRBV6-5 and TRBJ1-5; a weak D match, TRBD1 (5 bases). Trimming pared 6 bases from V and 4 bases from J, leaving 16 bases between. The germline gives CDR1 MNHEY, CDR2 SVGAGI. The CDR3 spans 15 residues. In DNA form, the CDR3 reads TGTGCCAGCAGGGACCCCAGGGAAAAGAATCAGCCCCAGCATTTT. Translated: CASRDPREKNQPQHF.

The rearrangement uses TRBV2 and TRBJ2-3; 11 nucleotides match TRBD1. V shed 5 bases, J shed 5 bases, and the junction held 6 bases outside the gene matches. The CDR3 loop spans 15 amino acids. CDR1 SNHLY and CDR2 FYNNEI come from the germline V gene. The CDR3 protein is CASSKDRGRLDTQYF. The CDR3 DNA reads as TGTGCCAGCAGTAAGGACAGGGGGCGTCTAGATACGCAGTATTTT. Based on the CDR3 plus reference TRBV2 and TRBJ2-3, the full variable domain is EPEVTQTPSHQVTQMGQEVILRCVPISNHLYFYWYRQILGQKVEFLVSFYNNEISEKSEIFDDQFSVERPDGSNFTLKIRSTKLEDSAMYFCASSKDRGRLDTQYFGPGTRLTVL.